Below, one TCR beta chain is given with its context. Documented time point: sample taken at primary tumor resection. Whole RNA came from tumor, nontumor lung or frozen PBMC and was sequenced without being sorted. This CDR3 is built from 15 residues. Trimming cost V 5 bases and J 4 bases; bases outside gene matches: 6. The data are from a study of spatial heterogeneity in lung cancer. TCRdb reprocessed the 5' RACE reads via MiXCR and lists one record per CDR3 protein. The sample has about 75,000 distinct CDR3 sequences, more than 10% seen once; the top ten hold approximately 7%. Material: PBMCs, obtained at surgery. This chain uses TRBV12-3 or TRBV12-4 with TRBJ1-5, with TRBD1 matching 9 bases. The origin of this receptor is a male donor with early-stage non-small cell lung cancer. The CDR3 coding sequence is TGTGCCAGCAGTGTGACGACAGGGGGTAATCAGCCCCAGCATTTT. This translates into CASSVTTGGNQPQHF.